This TCR beta chain was observed in a study of identical twins. Study results and limitations: Beta clonotypes that were abundant in cord blood contained fewer insertions, a pattern absent from memory repertoires. Zero-insertion results could be subject to partial confounding by invariant MAIT and iNKT cells.

Looked up from germline, CDR1 is MNHEY and CDR2 is SVGEGT. The CDR3 spans 16 residues. V was pared by 2 bases and J by 6 bases, with 10 bases of the junction left unmatched. Template switching (which added a universal primer site) was used, and cDNA carried unique molecular identifiers. TCRdb used MiXCR to reprocess the 5' RACE reads, holding one entry per CDR3 protein. The data show approximately 240,000 distinct CDR3 sequences, with 11% to 15% seen just once and around 9.5% held by the top ten. In this sample, this clonotype turned up a few times. Its target is unknown. The genes are TRBV6-2 or TRBV6-3 and TRBJ2-3, with 8 bases that match TRBD2. The specimen sequenced was memory (CD45RO+) T cells sorted from blood. The receptor was derived from a woman aged 18-35 years in good health. This CDR3 is CASSYRGGARPDTQYF. As DNA, the CDR3 is TGTGCCAGCAGTTACCGGGGGGGGGCCCGGCCGGATACGCAGTATTTT.